Presented here are 25 T cell receptor beta chains from one specimen sequenced in a study of T cell responses to AZD1222 COVID-19 vaccine. The repertoire was sequenced with immunoSEQ multiplex PCR; TCRdb's copy has only in-frame clones and lacks some. The sample yields around 180,000 clones, about 90% seen once. The source material was peripheral blood, sampled on day 0 of AZD1222 vaccination. These receptors originate from an adult in good health.

The rearrangement joins TRBV27 to TRBJ1-1, with D possibly TRBD1 on 5 matching bases. This CDR3 has 15 residues. CDR1 MNHEY and CDR2 SMNVEV come from the germline V gene (reference sequence). V was clipped by 6 bases and J by 5 bases, with 19 bases between them. The CDR3: CASSPAGARRTEAFF. DNA of the CDR3: TGTGCCAGCAGCCCGGCCGGGGCGCGTAGAACTGAAGCTTTCTTT.

V is TRBV12-5 and J is TRBJ1-1; 7 bases are a match to TRBD1. After removal of 0 bases from V and 2 bases from J, the junction contained 6 bases not matched to a gene. The germline V gene has CDR1 LGHNT and CDR2 FRNRAP. This CDR3 comprises 16 residues. The CDR3 reads CASGLVLTGENTEAFF. CDR3 in DNA: TGTGCTAGTGGTTTGGTCCTCACAGGGGAAAACACTGAAGCTTTCTTT. Filled out from reference TRBV12-5 and TRBJ1-1, the complete variable domain reads DARVTQTPRHKVTEMGQEVTMRCQPILGHNTVFWYRQTMMQGLELLAYFRNRAPLDDSGMPKDRFSAEMPDATLATLKIQPSEPRDSAVYFCASGLVLTGENTEAFFGQGTRLTVV.

The chain recombines TRBV9 with TRBJ1-1; D unresolved. This CDR3 spans 16 amino acids. Looked up from germline, CDR1 is SGDLS and CDR2 is YYNGEE. Trimming took off 4 bases at V and 1 base at J, with 17 bases between the two ends. CDR3 bases: TGTGCCAGCAGCCTCCAGCAAGAGGTGGGGAACACTGAAGCTTTCTTT. Translating gives CASSLQQEVGNTEAFF.

The V gene is TRBV27, the J gene TRBJ1-2; maybe TRBD1 (6 bases). The germline V gene has CDR1 MNHEY and CDR2 SMNVEV (reference sequence). This CDR3 is 13 amino acids long. V lost 5 bases to trimming and J lost 8 bases, with 15 bases between them. Written as DNA, the CDR3 is TGTGCCAGCAGTGATGGGGGGGCGAACGGCTACACCTTC. It encodes CASSDGGANGYTF.

This clone was seen only once. The chain links TRBV15 to TRBJ2-7; 8 bases match TRBD2. This CDR3 contains 20 residues. Unmatched junction bases numbered 26, after V lost 10 bases and J lost 0 bases. Germline V gene lookup returns CDR1 LNHNV and CDR2 YYDKDF (reference sequence). This chain's CDR3 is CAIPGRGPGLDGNSSYEQYF. The CDR3 DNA follows: TGTGCCATCCCAGGGCGGGGTCCGGGACTAGACGGAAATAGCTCCTACGAGCAGTACTTC.

The chain is built from TRBV30 and TRBJ2-7; no reliable D call. This CDR3 is built from 12 residues. The V gene's germline CDR1 is GTSNPN and CDR2 SVGIG (reference sequence). V was trimmed by 0 bases and J by 9 bases, leaving 12 bases between them. This chain's CDR3 is CAWSVRSERQYF. The CDR3 nucleotides read TGTGCCTGGAGTGTGAGGTCTGAGAGGCAGTACTTC.

This clone was detected only a few times. This chain joins TRBV5-1 and TRBJ2-1; TRBD2 aligns across 12 bases. The CDR3 totals 18 residues. Germline V lookup: CDR1 SGHRS, CDR2 YFSETQ. With V trimmed by 3 bases and J by 4 bases, 11 bases remained unmatched. In DNA, the CDR3 is TGCGCCAGCAGCTATGGACTAGCGGGGATTAAATTATACAATGAGCAGTTCTTC. Protein: CASSYGLAGIKLYNEQFF.

This clone was seen just once. The chain has TRBV11-1 and TRBJ1-3; no clear D gene. The germline gives CDR1 SGHAT, CDR2 FQDESV (reference sequence). CDR3 size: 15 residues. V gave up 5 bases and J gave up 1 base, with 12 bases separating them. Here the CDR3 reads CASSETPASGNTIYF. DNA of the CDR3: TGTGCCAGCAGCGAGACGCCGGCATCTGGAAACACCATATATTTT. Variable domain in full (rest from reference TRBV11-1 and TRBJ1-3): EAEVAQSPRYKITEKSQAVAFWCDPISGHATLYWYRQILGQGPELLVQFQDESVVDDSQLPKDRFSAERLKGVDSTLKIQPAELGDSAMYLCASSETPASGNTIYFGEGSWLTVV.

The V gene is TRBV19, the J gene TRBJ2-7; 7 nucleotides line up with TRBD1. This CDR3 comprises 13 residues. Per germline, CDR1 LNHDA and CDR2 SQIVND (reference sequence). The V and J ends lost 4 bases and 10 bases, in that order; junction bases with no gene match: 10. The CDR3 spells CASSTFGDSYQYF. CDR3 sequence (DNA): TGTGCCAGTAGTACCTTCGGGGACAGTTACCAGTACTTC.

CDR3 coding DNA: TGTGCCAGCAGCTTATTATCCCAGCCCCAGCATTTT. Translated: CASSLLSQPQHF. The chain couples TRBV7-9 to TRBJ1-5, with D unresolved. The CDR3 is 12 residues long. The germline V gene has CDR1 SEHNR and CDR2 FQNEAQ (reference sequence). Trimming stripped 2 bases from V and 7 bases from J, with 6 bases between.

About this clone: In the same sample, other DNA sequences code for this CDR3. This chain connects TRBV3-1 (or the pseudogene TRBV3-2) to TRBJ1-1; no reliable D call. The CDR3 runs 11 residues. V lost 4 bases, J lost 5 bases, and 5 bases lay in between. CDR1 is LGHDT, CDR2 YNNKEL, per germline (reference sequence). CDR3 bases: TGTGCCAGCAGCCGAGCAACTGAAGCTTTCTTT. Its protein product is CASSRATEAFF.

This clone turned up a few times. The rearrangement joins TRBV6-5 to TRBJ2-7; D uncertain. The V gene lost 8 bases and the J gene lost 3 bases, with 20 bases spanning the gap. In germline, CDR1 is MNHEY, CDR2 SVGAGI. The CDR3 is 15 amino acids. This chain's CDR3 is CASCLQAGKIYEQYF. CDR3 bases: TGTGCCAGCTGCCTTCAGGCAGGCAAGATCTACGAGCAGTACTTC.

The chain recombines TRBV18 with TRBJ1-1; TRBD1 is a possible D gene (6 bases). V gave up 4 bases and J gave up 3 bases, with 9 bases separating them. From germline, CDR1 is KGHSH and CDR2 LQKENI. This CDR3 region has 13 residues. Here the CDR3 reads CASSQGGDTEAFF. CDR3 DNA: TGTGCCAGCTCACAGGGGGGGGACACTGAAGCTTTCTTT.

This clone was found a few times. The rearrangement uses TRBV29-1 and TRBJ1-2; TRBD1 is a possible D gene (5 bases). This CDR3 contains 13 residues. The germline V gene has CDR1 SQVTM and CDR2 ANQGSEA. V shed 6 bases and J shed 2 bases, with 13 bases lying between them. CDR3 in DNA: TGCAGCGTATCAACAGGCGTAAACTATGGCTACACCTTC. Its protein product is CSVSTGVNYGYTF.

V usage is TRBV5-6 and J usage is TRBJ2-1, with 12 bases that match TRBD2. CDR1 is SGHDT, CDR2 YYEEEE, per germline. J lost 7 bases, V lost 3 bases, and 8 bases had no gene match. The CDR3 is 16 residues long. CDR3 region: CASSSATSGRWNEQFF. Here the CDR3 DNA reads TGTGCCAGCAGCTCGGCAACTAGCGGGAGGTGGAATGAGCAGTTCTTC.

This chain links TRBV6-5 with TRBJ1-6, with 8 positions matching TRBD1. CDR3 length: 16 amino acids. Trimming took 4 bases from V and 10 from J; bases not matched to a gene: 12. The germline CDR1 and CDR2 sequences are MNHEY and SVGAGI. In DNA form, the CDR3 reads TGTGCCAGCAGTTCCTCCTCCACAGGGGGAGTCTCACCCCTCCACTTT. Its translation is CASSSSSTGGVSPLHF.

The chain carries TRBV5-1 and TRBJ2-1; 10 bases map to TRBD1. Germline V gene data show CDR1 as SGHRS and CDR2 as YFSETQ. The trim removed 4 bases at V and 7 bases at J, leaving 5 bases unmatched. CDR3 length: 14 amino acids. The CDR3: CASSPTGQGNEQFF. The CDR3 DNA is TGCGCCAGCAGCCCCACGGGACAGGGGAATGAGCAGTTCTTC.

The chain uses TRBV2 and TRBJ1-1, with 9 bases lining up with TRBD1. Per the germline V gene, CDR1 is SNHLY and CDR2 is FYNNEI. CDR3 length: 16 amino acids. V shed 4 bases and J 0 bases; nucleotides not matched to a gene: 6. CDR3 coding DNA: TGTGCCAGCAGTGGGGGGACAGGGATCATGAACACTGAAGCTTTCTTT. Translation: CASSGGTGIMNTEAFF.

This clone came up a few times. The chain links TRBV6-5 to TRBJ1-2, with D maybe TRBD1 (5 bases). The CDR3 consists of 15 residues. The germline CDR1 and CDR2 sequences are MNHEY and SVGAGI. V lost 0 bases and J lost 5, with 13 bases in between. The DNA of the CDR3 is TGTGCCAGCAGTTACTCGCCAGGGAGTAGGTATGGCTACACCTTC. Its translation: CASSYSPGSRYGYTF.

The chain links TRBV24-1 to TRBJ2-2; the match to TRBD1 covers 9 bases. The ends lost 4 bases at V and 5 bases at J; junction bases unmatched: 7. Germline lookup yields CDR1 KGHDR and CDR2 SFDVKD. The CDR3 is 16 residues long. The CDR3 region is CATSDYGQGRTGELFF. The CDR3 DNA reads TGTGCCACCAGTGACTACGGACAGGGGAGAACCGGGGAGCTGTTTTTT.

This sequence joins TRBV18 and TRBJ1-4; a weak D match, TRBD1 (6 bases). This CDR3 is built from 15 residues. Trimming left V 3 bases short and J 5 bases short, with 13 bases between. Germline-derived CDR1 and CDR2 are KGHSH and LQKENI. The CDR3 loop is CASSPTGQLNEKLFF. CDR3 DNA: TGTGCCAGCTCACCGACGGGACAACTGAATGAAAAACTGTTTTTT.

V gene TRBV2 combines with J gene TRBJ2-7; D gene unclear. Trimming took 5 bases from V and 5 from J, leaving 7 bases between them. In germline, CDR1 is SNHLY, CDR2 FYNNEI. This CDR3 is 11 amino acids long. The CDR3 region is CASSRRHEQYF. In nucleotides, the CDR3 is TGTGCCAGCAGTAGGCGGCACGAGCAGTACTTC. The complete variable domain, with remaining parts taken from reference TRBV2 and TRBJ2-7, reads EPEVTQTPSHQVTQMGQEVILRCVPISNHLYFYWYRQILGQKVEFLVSFYNNEISEKSEIFDDQFSVERPDGSNFTLKIRSTKLEDSAMYFCASSRRHEQYFGPGTRLTVT.

The rearrangement joins TRBV6-5 to TRBJ1-6; TRBD1 might be the D (6 bases). V was pared by 5 bases and J by 7 bases, with 12 bases between. The germline CDR1 and CDR2 sequences are MNHEY and SVGAGI. This CDR3 region has 14 residues. In DNA form, the CDR3 reads TGTGCCAGCAGTCCACAGGGTGGCAATTCACCCCTCCACTTT. This sequence encodes CASSPQGGNSPLHF.

The chain uses TRBV7-8 and TRBJ2-4; D is possibly TRBD1 or TRBD2 (5 bases each). This CDR3 comprises 15 residues. V was trimmed by 8 bases and J by 7 bases, leaving 21 bases between them. Germline assignment: CDR1 SGHVS and CDR2 FQNEAQ. The CDR3 sequence is CASAKYRDQRNIQYF. The DNA of the CDR3 is TGTGCCAGCGCGAAATATCGGGACCAGAGGAACATTCAGTACTTC.

The rearrangement joins TRBV5-1 to TRBJ2-5, with D possibly TRBD1 on 6 matching bases. Deletions cut 4 bases from V and 1 base from J, with 14 bases between. The germline CDR1 and CDR2 sequences are SGHRS and YFSETQ. The CDR3 runs 15 residues. The CDR3 sequence is CASSPAGQTQETQYF. CDR3 bases: TGCGCCAGCAGCCCGGCCGGACAGACCCAAGAGACCCAGTACTTC.